The clone carrying this T cell receptor (beta chain) is large (0.1 to 1%) in the sample. Its antigen is unknown. V was clipped by 5 bases and J by 4 bases, with 12 bases between them. The germline CDR1 and CDR2 sequences are MNHEY and SVGAGI. CDR3 size: 14 residues. These data are taken from a study of T cell repertoires in aging, cancer and after chemotherapy. General study points: Age-matched healthy donors had significantly more diverse, less clonal blood TCR repertoires than untreated cancer patients.

The template was genomic DNA from peripheral blood, not RNA. Rearranged V-D-J TRB sequences were amplified with a mixed TRB-A/B primer pool. TCRdb independently ran MiXCR on the multiplex PCR reads; one entry per CDR3 protein. Of a few hundred distinct CDR3 sequences listed, less than 35% were seen once; the top ten hold 45% to 55%. The sequenced material came from blood. The TCR originated in a human donor with a solid tumor. The V call is TRBV6-5, the J call TRBJ1-3; D unresolved. This chain's CDR3 is CASSTTAAGNTIYF. CDR3 nucleotides: TGTGCCAGCAGTACGACCGCGGCGGGAAACACCATATATTTT.